In this sample, the clone carrying this T cell receptor beta chain turned up a few times. Per the study methods: Counts of nucleated cells, estimated from reference gene primer amplification, were obtained. The table came from immunoSEQ multiplex PCR; TCRdb's copy has only in-frame clones and leaves some out. V, J and clone size reflect that table, while D and trimming were determined from the DNA. Here the sample spans roughly 240,000 clones, roughly 83% being singletons. There are 12 residues in the CDR3. J was trimmed by 10 bases and V by 8 bases; bases with no gene match: 8. Germline-derived CDR1 and CDR2 are GTSNPN and SVGIG (reference sequence). The data were obtained in a study of blood T cell repertoires in COVID-19. Study-level information: The origin of the acute and convalescent COVID-19 samples was the United States, Italy and Spain. PBMCs, B-cell-depleted T cells, or T cells provided the cDNA or gDNA that made up the material.

Sequencing was performed on peripheral blood. The genes are TRBV30 and TRBJ1-6, with 7 nucleotides matching TRBD1. This TCR came from a man aged 55-75 years who had recovered from COVID-19. CDR3 bases: TGTGCCCGTAACAGGGGAGACTCACCCCTCCACTTT. This codes for CARNRGDSPLHF.